This T cell receptor (beta chain) was found in a study of OX40 agonist ivuxolimab in advanced cancers. The study in broad terms: The costimulatory receptor OX40 (CD134) was targeted by ivuxolimab, a fully human IgG2 agonistic monoclonal antibody. Intravenous ivuxolimab was administered to patients every 2 weeks at six dose levels: 0.01, 0.1, 0.3, 1.5, 3 and 10 mg/kg. Among the roughly 50 dose-escalation patients, about 20 had hepatocellular carcinoma, roughly 15 melanoma, 9 renal cell carcinoma and 9 head and neck cancer. A male proportion of approximately 83% and a mean age of roughly 58 years, ranging from about 20 to 79, were recorded for the dose-escalation cohort. Patients were allowed to have had prior anti-PD-1, anti-PD-L1 or anti-CTLA-4 therapy, and approximately 40% of the dose-escalation patients had been treated with checkpoint inhibitors. Partial responses were achieved by three dose-escalation patients, of whom one had hepatocellular carcinoma and two had cutaneous melanoma. The point of sequencing TCRbeta in the periphery was to test whether ivuxolimab changed TCR sequence diversity and drove clonal T-cell expansion. The monotherapy dose-escalation portion (N ≈ 52 patients) of the phase I ivuxolimab trial is reported in the paper.

Remarks on this clone: It lacks a known antigen. Within one base of it there is no much larger clone, and no base qualities were kept.

Beyond this particular receptor, the publication reports: Clonal expansion of both CD4+ and CD8+ blood T cells was observed from baseline to week 6 at doses 0.1 to 3.0 mg/kg. The antigen specificity of the clonally expanded peripheral T cells was not determined. In the 0.1-3.0 mg/kg groups, partial responders were among the patients with the lowest normalized peripheral clonal expansion, particularly in CD8+ T cells. Low levels of normalized T-cell clonal expansion were also seen in some nonresponding patients. After ivuxolimab, CD8+ T cells had more expanded clones than CD4+ T cells on average.

Patients with a history of autoimmune disease or receiving systemic immunosuppression were excluded from the trial. In every dose cohort, peripheral blood was drawn for TCR sequencing at baseline, cycle 4 day 1, and cycle 7 day 1. The samples were taken from a phase I, first-in-human, multicenter, open-label dose-escalation trial of ivuxolimab. Adults with locally advanced or metastatic melanoma, renal cell carcinoma, hepatocellular carcinoma or head and neck squamous cell carcinoma were enrolled in the trial. CD4+ and CD8+ T cells were sorted separately from peripheral blood before TCR sequencing. From cysteine to phenylalanine, the CDR3 is 14 amino acids long. Left in the record is the CDR3 DNA by itself, 42 bases read in frame from the first base. The germline V gene supplies CDR1 SGHAT and CDR2 FQNNGV. Germline trimming amounts to 1 base on V and 7 bases on J, with 7 as the count of junction bases outside the gene matches.

To sequence the TCRbeta CDR3 region, genomic DNA was isolated from the sorted cells. TCRbeta CDR3 regions were sequenced using the immunoSEQ Assay. TCRdb's version of the immuneACCESS table is confined to in-frame rearrangements and falls short of the full clone set. An unresolved V gene accounts for under half of the shortfall where checked; the remainder is of unknown origin. For this sample the table gives tens of thousands of clones, of which approximately 80% were detected only once. The ten largest clones take up 3.5% to 4.5% of the sample. The chain was built from TRBV11-2 and TRBJ2-7; TRBD1 aligns with 7 central bases. The origin of this receptor is an adult with an advanced solid tumor such as melanoma, head and neck, liver or kidney cancer. Sequencing was performed on CD4+ or CD8+ T cells sorted from blood, taken in a trial of the OX40 agonist ivuxolimab. The DNA is TGTGCCAGCAGCTTAGTTCTCAGGGGGTATGAGCAGTACTTC. Protein translation: CASSLVLRGYEQYF.